This TCR beta chain was recovered during a study of early T cells in non-severe SARS-CoV-2 infection. Unique molecular identifiers were added to individual cDNA molecules. TCRdb redid the calling of the 5' RACE reads with MiXCR, one entry per CDR3 protein. The sample has about 80,000 distinct CDR3 sequences; more than 10% are singletons. The CDR3 contains 15 residues. Trimming cost V 3 bases and J 0 bases, with 9 bases left between them. Germline CDR1 is SNHLY and CDR2 is FYNNEI. This receptor was identified in an adult who was a healthcare worker with PCR-confirmed SARS-CoV-2 infection or an uninfected control (not recorded which). The sample taken for sequencing was whole blood. The chain joins TRBV2 to TRBJ2-1; D call uncertain. This CDR3 reads CASSESLSSYNEQFF. The CDR3, as DNA: TGTGCCAGCAGTGAGTCATTGAGCTCCTACAATGAGCAGTTCTTC.